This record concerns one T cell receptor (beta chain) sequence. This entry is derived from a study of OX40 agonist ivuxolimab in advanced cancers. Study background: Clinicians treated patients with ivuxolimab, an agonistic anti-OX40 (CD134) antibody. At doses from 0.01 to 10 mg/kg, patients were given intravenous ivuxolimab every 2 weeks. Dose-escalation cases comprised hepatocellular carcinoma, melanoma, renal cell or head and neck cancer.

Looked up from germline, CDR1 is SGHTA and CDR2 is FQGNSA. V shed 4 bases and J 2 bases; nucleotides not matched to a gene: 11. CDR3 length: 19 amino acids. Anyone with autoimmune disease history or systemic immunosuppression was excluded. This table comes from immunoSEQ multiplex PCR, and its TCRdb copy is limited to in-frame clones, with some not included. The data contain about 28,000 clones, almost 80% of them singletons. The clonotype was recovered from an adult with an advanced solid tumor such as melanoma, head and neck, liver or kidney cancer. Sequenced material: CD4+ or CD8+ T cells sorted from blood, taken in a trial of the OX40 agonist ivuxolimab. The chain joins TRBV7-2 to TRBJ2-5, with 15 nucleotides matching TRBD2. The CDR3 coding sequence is TGTGCCAGCAGCTCCCAAGGACTAGCGGGGGGGTTGGGGCAAGAGACCCAGTACTTC. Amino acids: CASSSQGLAGGLGQETQYF.